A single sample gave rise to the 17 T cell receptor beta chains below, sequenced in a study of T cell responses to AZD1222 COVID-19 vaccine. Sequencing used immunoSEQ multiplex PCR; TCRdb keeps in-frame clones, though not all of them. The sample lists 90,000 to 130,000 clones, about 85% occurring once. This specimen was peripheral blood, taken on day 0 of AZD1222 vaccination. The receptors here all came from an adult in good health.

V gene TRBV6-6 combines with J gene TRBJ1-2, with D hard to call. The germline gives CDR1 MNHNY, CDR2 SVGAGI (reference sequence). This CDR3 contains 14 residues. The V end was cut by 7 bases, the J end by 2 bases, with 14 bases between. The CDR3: CASTPGWGNYGYTF. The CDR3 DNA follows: TGTGCCAGCACCCCCGGGTGGGGAAACTATGGCTACACCTTC.

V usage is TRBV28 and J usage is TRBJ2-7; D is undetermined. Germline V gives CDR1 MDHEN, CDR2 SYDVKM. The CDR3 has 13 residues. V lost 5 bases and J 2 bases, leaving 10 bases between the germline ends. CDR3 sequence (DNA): TGTGCCAGCAGTGCACCCGATACCTACGAGCAGTACTTC. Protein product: CASSAPDTYEQYF.

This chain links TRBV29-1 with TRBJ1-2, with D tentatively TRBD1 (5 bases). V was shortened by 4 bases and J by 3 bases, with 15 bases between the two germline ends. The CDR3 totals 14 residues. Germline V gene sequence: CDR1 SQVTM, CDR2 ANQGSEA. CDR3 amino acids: CSVVSGRADYGYTF. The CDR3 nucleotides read TGCAGCGTTGTGTCGGGCAGGGCCGACTATGGCTACACCTTC.

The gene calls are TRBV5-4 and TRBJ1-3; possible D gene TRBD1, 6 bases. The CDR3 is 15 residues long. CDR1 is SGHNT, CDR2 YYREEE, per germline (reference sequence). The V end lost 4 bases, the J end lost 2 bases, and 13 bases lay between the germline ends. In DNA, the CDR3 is TGTGCCAGCAGCCCAGGGGCGAGTACTGGAAACACCATATATTTT. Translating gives CASSPGASTGNTIYF.

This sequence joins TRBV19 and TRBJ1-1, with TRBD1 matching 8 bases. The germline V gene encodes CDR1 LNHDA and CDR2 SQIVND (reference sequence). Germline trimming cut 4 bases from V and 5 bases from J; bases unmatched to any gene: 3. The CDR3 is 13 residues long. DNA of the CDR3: TGTGCCAGTAGTACAGGGGGCATGACTGAAGCTTTCTTT. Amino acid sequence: CASSTGGMTEAFF.

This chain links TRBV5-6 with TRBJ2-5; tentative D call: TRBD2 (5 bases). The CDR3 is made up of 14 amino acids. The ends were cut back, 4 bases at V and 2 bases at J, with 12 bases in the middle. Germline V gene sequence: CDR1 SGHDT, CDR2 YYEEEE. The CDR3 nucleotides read TGTGCCAGCAGCCTCACCGGGGTACAAGAGACCCAGTACTTC. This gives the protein CASSLTGVQETQYF.

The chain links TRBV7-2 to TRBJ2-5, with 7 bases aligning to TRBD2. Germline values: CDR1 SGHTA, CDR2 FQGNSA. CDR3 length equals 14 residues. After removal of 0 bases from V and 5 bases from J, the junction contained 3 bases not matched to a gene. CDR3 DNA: TGTGCCAGCAGCTTAGCGGGGGGGGATGAGACCCAGTACTTC. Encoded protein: CASSLAGGDETQYF.

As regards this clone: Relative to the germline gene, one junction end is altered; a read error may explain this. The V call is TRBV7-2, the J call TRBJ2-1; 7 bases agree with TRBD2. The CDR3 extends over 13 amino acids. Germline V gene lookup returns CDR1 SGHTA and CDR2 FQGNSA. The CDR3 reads CASSLADYNEQFF. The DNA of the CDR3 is TGTGCCAGCAGCCTAGCGGACTACAATGAGCAGTTCTTC.

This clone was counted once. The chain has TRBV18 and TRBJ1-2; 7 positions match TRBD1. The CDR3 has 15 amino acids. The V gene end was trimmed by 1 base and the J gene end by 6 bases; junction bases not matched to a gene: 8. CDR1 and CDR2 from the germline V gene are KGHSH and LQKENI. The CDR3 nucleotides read TGTGCCAGCTCACCACAACAGGGGATGGACGATGGCTACACCTTC. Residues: CASSPQQGMDDGYTF.

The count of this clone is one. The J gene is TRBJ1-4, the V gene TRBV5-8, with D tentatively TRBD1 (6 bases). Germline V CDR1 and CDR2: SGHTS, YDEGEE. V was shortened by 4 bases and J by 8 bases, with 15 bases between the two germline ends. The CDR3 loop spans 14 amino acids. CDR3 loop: CASSRNADREKLFF. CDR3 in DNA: TGTGCCAGCAGCCGGAACGCGGACAGAGAAAAACTGTTTTTT.

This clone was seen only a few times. The CDR3 sequence: CASSLGAGGPNQPQHF. For the CDR3, the DNA is TGTGCCAGCAGCTTAGGAGCAGGGGGTCCCAATCAGCCCCAGCATTTT. The chain links TRBV7-2 to TRBJ1-5; 7 bases line up with TRBD1. The V segment lost 1 base and the J segment 3 bases; nucleotides outside the gene matches: 6. Germline CDR1 and CDR2: SGHTA and FQGNSA. The CDR3 is 16 residues long.

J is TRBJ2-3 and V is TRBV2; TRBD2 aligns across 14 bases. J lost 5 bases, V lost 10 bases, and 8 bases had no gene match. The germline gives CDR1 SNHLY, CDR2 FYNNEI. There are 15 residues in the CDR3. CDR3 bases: TGTGCCAACCCGACTAGCGGGAGGGCAGGAGATACGCAGTATTTT. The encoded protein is CANPTSGRAGDTQYF.

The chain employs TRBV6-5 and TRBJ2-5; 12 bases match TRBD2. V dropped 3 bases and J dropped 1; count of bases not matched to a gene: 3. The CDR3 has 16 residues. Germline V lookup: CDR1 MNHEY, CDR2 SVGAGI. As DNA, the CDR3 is TGTGCCAGCAGTTATACTAGCGGGGGGCGCCAAGAGACCCAGTACTTC. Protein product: CASSYTSGGRQETQYF.

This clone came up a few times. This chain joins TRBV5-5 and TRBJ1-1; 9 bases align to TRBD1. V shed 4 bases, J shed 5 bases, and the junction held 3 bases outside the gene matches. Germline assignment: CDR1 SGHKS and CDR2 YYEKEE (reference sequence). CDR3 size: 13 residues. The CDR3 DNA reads TGTGCCAGCAGCCTTGGGACAGGGACTGAAGCTTTCTTT. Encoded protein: CASSLGTGTEAFF.

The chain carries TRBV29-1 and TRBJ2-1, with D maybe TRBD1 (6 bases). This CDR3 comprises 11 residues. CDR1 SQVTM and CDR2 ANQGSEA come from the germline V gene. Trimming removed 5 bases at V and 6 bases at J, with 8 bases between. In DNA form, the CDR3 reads TGCAGCGTTCTCAGGGGCAATGAGCAGTTCTTC. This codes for CSVLRGNEQFF.

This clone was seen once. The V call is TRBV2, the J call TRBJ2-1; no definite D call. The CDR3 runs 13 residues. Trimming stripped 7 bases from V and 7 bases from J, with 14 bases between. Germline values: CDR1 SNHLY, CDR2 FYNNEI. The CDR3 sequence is CASIETFSNEQFF. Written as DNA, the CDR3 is TGTGCCAGCATTGAGACTTTCTCGAATGAGCAGTTCTTC.

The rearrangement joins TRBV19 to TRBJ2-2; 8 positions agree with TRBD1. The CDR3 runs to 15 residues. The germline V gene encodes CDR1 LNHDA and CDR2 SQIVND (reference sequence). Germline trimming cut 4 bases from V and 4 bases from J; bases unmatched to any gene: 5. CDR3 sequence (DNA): TGTGCCAGTAGTACGGACAGGGTGAGCACCGGGGAGCTGTTTTTT. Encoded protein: CASSTDRVSTGELFF.